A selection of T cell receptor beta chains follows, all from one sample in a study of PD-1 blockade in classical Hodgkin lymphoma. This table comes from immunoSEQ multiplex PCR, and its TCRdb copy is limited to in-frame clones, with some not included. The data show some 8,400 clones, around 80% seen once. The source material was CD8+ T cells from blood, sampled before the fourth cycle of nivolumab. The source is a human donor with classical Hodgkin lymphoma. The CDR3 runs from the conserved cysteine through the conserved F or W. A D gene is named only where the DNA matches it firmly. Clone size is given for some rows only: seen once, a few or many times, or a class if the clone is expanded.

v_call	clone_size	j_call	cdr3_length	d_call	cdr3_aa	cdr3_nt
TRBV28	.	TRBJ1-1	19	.	CASSLSWTPPLLPNTEAFF	TGTGCCAGCAGTTTATCTTGGACACCTCCCTTACTGCCAAACACTGAAGCTTTCTTT
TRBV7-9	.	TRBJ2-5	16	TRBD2	CASSFTTSGNQETQYF	TGTGCCAGCAGCTTTACGACTAGCGGAAACCAAGAGACCCAGTACTTC
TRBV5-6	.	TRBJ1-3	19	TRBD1	CASSSSGQGIGDSGNTIYF	TGTGCCAGCAGCTCCTCGGGACAGGGGATAGGGGACTCTGGAAACACCATATATTTT
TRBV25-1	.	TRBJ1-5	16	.	CASSEYTGISNQPQHF	TGTGCCAGCAGTGAATATACAGGGATTAGCAATCAGCCCCAGCATTTT
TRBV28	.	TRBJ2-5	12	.	CASSLSQETQYF	TGTGCCAGCAGCCTAAGCCAAGAGACCCAGTACTTC
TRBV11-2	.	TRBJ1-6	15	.	CASSFRGGKASPLHF	TGTGCCAGCAGCTTTCGGGGAGGGAAGGCTTCACCCCTCCACTTT
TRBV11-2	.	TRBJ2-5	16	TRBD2	CASRTPSGGSQETQYF	TGTGCCAGCAGAACCCCTAGCGGTGGGAGCCAAGAGACCCAGTACTTC
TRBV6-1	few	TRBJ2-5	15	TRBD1	CASKTNDRGLETQYF	TGTGCCAGCAAAACCAACGACAGGGGGCTAGAGACCCAGTACTTC
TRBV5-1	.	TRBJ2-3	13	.	CASSPSSTDTQYF	TGCGCCAGCAGCCCGTCTAGCACAGATACGCAGTATTTT
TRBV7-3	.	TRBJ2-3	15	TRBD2	CASRLTSGGTDTQYF	TGTGCCAGCAGGTTGACTAGCGGGGGTACAGATACGCAGTATTTT
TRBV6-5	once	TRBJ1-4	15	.	CASSRHRETGEKLFF	TGTGCCAGCAGCCGTCACAGGGAAACAGGTGAAAAGCTGTTTTTT
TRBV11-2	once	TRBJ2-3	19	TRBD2	CASSLGPGLAGASTDTQYF	TGTGCCAGCAGCTTGGGGCCGGGACTAGCGGGCGCTAGCACAGATACGCAGTATTTT
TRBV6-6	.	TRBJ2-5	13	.	CASSPSGGETQYF	TGTGCCAGCAGTCCTAGTGGGGGAGAGACCCAGTACTTC
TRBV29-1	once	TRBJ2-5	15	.	CSVLMAGDTQETQYF	TGCAGCGTCCTGATGGCAGGGGATACCCAAGAGACCCAGTACTTC
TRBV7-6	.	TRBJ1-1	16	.	CASSPVPDSVNTEAFF	TGTGCCAGCAGCCCCGTACCGGACAGCGTGAACACTGAAGCTTTCTTT
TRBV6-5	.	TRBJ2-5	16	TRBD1	CASSYLPTGAEETQYF	TGTGCCAGCAGTTACCTTCCGACAGGGGCCGAAGAGACCCAGTACTTC
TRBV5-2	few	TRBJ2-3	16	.	CASSQDGGYSTDTQYF	TGCGCCAGCAGCCAAGATGGGGGGTATAGCACAGATACGCAGTATTTT
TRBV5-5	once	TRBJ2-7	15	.	CASSSRDSNSYEQYF	TGTGCCAGCAGCTCCCGGGACTCTAACTCCTACGAGCAGTACTTC
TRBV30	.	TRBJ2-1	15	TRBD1	CAWSPVPGQGYEQFF	TGTGCCTGGAGTCCAGTACCGGGACAGGGGTATGAGCAGTTCTTC
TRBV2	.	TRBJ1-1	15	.	CASRVFTSVGTEAFF	TGTGCCAGCAGGGTCTTTACATCGGTAGGCACTGAAGCTTTCTTT
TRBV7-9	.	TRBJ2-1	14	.	CASSLTSLYNEQFF	TGTGCCAGCAGCTTGACTAGTCTCTACAATGAGCAGTTCTTC
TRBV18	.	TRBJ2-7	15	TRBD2	CATAGGGASGYEQYF	TGTGCCACCGCGGGCGGGGGGGCATCTGGCTACGAGCAGTACTTC
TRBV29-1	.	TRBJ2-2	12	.	CSVVVGAGELFF	TGCAGCGTTGTGGTGGGGGCCGGGGAGCTGTTTTTT
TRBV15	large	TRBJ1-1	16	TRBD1	CATSRYPGQGGTEAFF	TGTGCCACCAGCAGGTATCCGGGACAGGGAGGGACTGAAGCTTTCTTT
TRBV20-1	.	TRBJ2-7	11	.	CSAREVGEQYF	TGCAGTGCTAGAGAGGTAGGCGAGCAGTACTTC
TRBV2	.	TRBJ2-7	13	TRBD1	CATPGQNPYEQYF	TGTGCCACCCCGGGACAGAACCCCTACGAGCAGTACTTC
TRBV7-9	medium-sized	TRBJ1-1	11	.	CASKGGTEAFF	TGTGCCAGCAAGGGGGGCACTGAAGCTTTCTTT
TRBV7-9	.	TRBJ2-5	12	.	CASSSGSETQYF	TGTGCCAGCAGCTCGGGGTCCGAGACCCAGTACTTC
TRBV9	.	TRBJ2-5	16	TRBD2	CASSSRGGYLEETQYF	TGTGCCAGCAGCTCTCGGGGGGGCTACCTAGAAGAGACCCAGTACTTC
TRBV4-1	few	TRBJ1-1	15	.	CASSQVTFMNTEAFF	TGCGCCAGCAGCCAAGTTACCTTCATGAACACTGAAGCTTTCTTT
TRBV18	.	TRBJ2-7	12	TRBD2	CASSPGGGEQYF	TGTGCCAGCTCACCAGGGGGGGGTGAGCAGTACTTC
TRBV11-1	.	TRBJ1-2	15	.	CASSLEQGPEEGYTF	TGTGCCAGCAGCTTAGAGCAGGGGCCCGAAGAGGGCTACACCTTC
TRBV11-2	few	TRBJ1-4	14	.	CASSLKGANEKLFF	TGTGCCAGCAGCTTAAAAGGGGCTAATGAAAAACTGTTTTTT
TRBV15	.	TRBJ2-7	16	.	CATSRGRGISSYEQYF	TGTGCCACCAGCAGAGGAAGGGGGATTTCCTCCTACGAGCAGTACTTC
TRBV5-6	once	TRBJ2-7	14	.	CASSLVYASYEQYF	TGTGCCAGCAGCTTGGTTTACGCGTCCTACGAGCAGTACTTC
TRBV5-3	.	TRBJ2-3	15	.	CARTETVCNTDTQYF	TGTGCCAGAACCGAGACAGTTTGCAACACAGATACGCAGTATTTT
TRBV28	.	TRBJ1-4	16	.	CASSAPWEGRDEKLFF	TGTGCCAGCAGTGCGCCTTGGGAGGGACGAGATGAAAAACTGTTTTTT
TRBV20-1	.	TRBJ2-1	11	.	CSAPIGVEQFF	TGCAGTGCTCCCATTGGTGTTGAGCAGTTCTTC
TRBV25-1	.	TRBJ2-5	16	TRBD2	CASSGTLAGGQETQYF	TGTGCCAGCAGTGGAACTCTAGCGGGGGGGCAAGAGACCCAGTACTTC
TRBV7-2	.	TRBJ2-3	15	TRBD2	CASSSSAGSTDTQYF	TGTGCCAGCAGCTCATCAGCGGGGAGCACAGATACGCAGTATTTT
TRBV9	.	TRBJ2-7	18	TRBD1	CASSVAPMGGQGVYEQYF	TGTGCCAGCAGCGTAGCCCCGATGGGAGGACAGGGGGTTTACGAGCAGTACTTC
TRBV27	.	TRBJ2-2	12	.	CASSFLAGELFF	TGTGCCAGCAGTTTTTTGGCCGGGGAGCTGTTTTTT
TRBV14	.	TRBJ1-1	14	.	CASSGIAGVAEAFF	TGTGCCAGCAGCGGAATCGCGGGGGTGGCTGAAGCTTTCTTT
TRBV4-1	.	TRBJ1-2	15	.	CASSPREVGYYGYTF	TGCGCCAGCAGCCCCCGCGAGGTGGGATACTATGGCTACACCTTC
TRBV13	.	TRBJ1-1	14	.	CASSYRGDRAEAFF	TGTGCCAGCAGTTATAGGGGGGATAGGGCTGAAGCTTTCTTT
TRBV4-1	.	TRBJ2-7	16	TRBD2	CASSQDGPAGGYEQYF	TGCGCCAGCAGCCAAGACGGGCCAGCGGGGGGCTACGAGCAGTACTTC
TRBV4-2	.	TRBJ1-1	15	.	CASSHQGDRSTEAFF	TGTGCCAGCAGCCATCAAGGGGACCGGAGCACTGAAGCTTTCTTT
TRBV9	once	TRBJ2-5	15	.	CASSVEGRGQETQYF	TGTGCCAGCAGCGTGGAGGGGAGGGGGCAAGAGACCCAGTACTTC
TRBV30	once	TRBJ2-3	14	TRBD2	CACLSGGYADTQYF	TGTGCCTGTCTAAGCGGGGGGTATGCAGATACGCAGTATTTT
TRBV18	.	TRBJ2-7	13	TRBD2	CASSPSGDYEQYF	TGTGCCAGCTCACCAAGCGGGGACTACGAGCAGTACTTC
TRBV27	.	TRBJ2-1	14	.	CASSFGGPYNEQFF	TGTGCCAGCAGTTTTGGGGGACCCTACAATGAGCAGTTCTTC
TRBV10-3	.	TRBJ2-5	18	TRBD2	CAISESGLATMVQETQYF	TGTGCCATCAGTGAGTCAGGACTAGCTACTATGGTTCAAGAGACCCAGTACTTC
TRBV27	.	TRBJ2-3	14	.	CASSLWGGADTQYF	TGTGCCAGCAGTTTGTGGGGGGGCGCAGATACGCAGTATTTT
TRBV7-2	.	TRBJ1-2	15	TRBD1	CASSLGQGIMYSYTF	TGTGCCAGCAGCTTAGGACAGGGAATCATGTATAGCTACACCTTC
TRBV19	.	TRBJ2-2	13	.	CASSIISSGELFF	TGTGCCAGTAGTATCATTTCCAGCGGGGAGCTGTTTTTT